This TCR beta chain was sequenced in a study of cytomegalovirus exposure and HLA in healthy donors. 13 Jbeta primers and 60 Vbeta primers were used for the PCR. Only in-frame clones appear in the TCRdb table, and some are missing; sequencing was by immunoSEQ multiplex PCR. The profile covers fewer than 200,000 clones, with 83% appearing a single time and around 1.5% taken by the ten largest. V dropped 6 bases and J dropped 9; count of bases not matched to a gene: 7. This CDR3 is 15 amino acids long. CDR1 LGHNA and CDR2 YNFKEQ come from the germline V gene. The sequence was collected from a man in his fifties or sixties in good health and CMV-seronegative. The V and J genes are TRBV4-2 and TRBJ1-6; 11 bases fit TRBD1. Source material: PBMCs. As DNA, the CDR3 is TGTGCCAGCAGGGGTCCCGGGACAGGGGGTTCACCCCTCCACTTT. This sequence encodes CASRGPGTGGSPLHF.